What follows is one TCR beta chain and its context. The antigen is undetermined. This entry belongs to a study of cytomegalovirus exposure and HLA in healthy donors. Study results and limitations: In a later analysis, V- and J-gene trimming of beta chains associated with a DCLRE1C missense variant, replicated independently.

This PCR relied on a set of 60 Vbeta primers and 13 Jbeta primers. The assay was immunoSEQ multiplex PCR, and TCRdb's table has in-frame clones only and misses some. The sample lists about 150,000 clones; around 67% were seen once. Input material: PBMCs. This TCR came from a woman younger than 30 in good health and CMV-seronegative.

The CDR3, as DNA: TGCGCCAGCAGCCAACTTAGCGGGGGGGGCCGAGGGACCCAGTACTTC. It is translated as CASSQLSGGGRGTQYF. The chain has TRBV4-3 and TRBJ2-5; 11 positions match TRBD2. Trimming took 2 bases from V and 7 from J; bases not matched to a gene: 9. CDR1 and CDR2 (germline): LGHNA, YSLEER. The CDR3 loop spans 16 amino acids.